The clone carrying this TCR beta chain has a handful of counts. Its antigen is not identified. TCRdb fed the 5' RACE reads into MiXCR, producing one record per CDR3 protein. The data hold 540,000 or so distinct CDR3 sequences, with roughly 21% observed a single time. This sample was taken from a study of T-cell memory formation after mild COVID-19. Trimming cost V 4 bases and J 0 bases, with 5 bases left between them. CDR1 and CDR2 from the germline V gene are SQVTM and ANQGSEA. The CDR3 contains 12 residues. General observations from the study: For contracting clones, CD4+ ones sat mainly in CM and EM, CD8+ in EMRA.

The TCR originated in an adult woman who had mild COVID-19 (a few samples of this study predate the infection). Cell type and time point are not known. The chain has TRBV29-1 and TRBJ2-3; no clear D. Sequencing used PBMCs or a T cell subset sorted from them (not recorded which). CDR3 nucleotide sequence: TGCAGCGTTGCTTCCAGCACAGATACGCAGTATTTT. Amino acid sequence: CSVASSTDTQYF.